This TCR beta chain was identified in a study of T cell repertoires in cytomegalovirus infection. At the level of the study: Indications of both CMV infection and matching HLA type were provided by public TCR beta signatures.

In TCRdb, the reads were re-called with MiXCR into one record per CDR3 protein. The repertoire holds about 150,000 distinct CDR3 sequences, with around 30% as singletons. On this clonotype: What it binds is not known.

Regarding the study as a whole: Cumulative public TCR beta family frequency identified carriers of CMV plus the relevant HLA. The study found HLA-C-restricted CMV-specific TCR beta clonotypes dominating the ex vivo response.

Between the trimmed V and J ends, which lost 0 bases and 4 bases, there was a span of 3 bases. The length of the CDR3 is 13 residues. The germline gives CDR1 MNHEY, CDR2 SVGAGI. The rearrangement links TRBV6-5 to TRBJ2-2; D unclear. This clonotype originated in a human donor in good health (CMV status not recorded). Some clones in this sample may be carry-over from other donors' samples. This sample comprised CD8+ T cells from cultured PBMCs, obtained from culture after CMV antigen stimulation. CDR3: CASSYSVTGELFF. CDR3 coding DNA: TGTGCCAGCAGTTACTCAGTCACCGGGGAGCTGTTTTTT.